The clone carrying this T cell receptor beta chain was recorded many times. This record belongs to a study of blood T cells in healthy people across ages. It was with a sample-barcoded 5' primer and a J-beta primer mix that a second PCR of roughly 7 to 12 cycles was run. TCRdb processed the 5' RACE reads anew with MiXCR; each CDR3 protein has one entry. The repertoire holds 1.5 million to 2 million distinct CDR3 sequences, with about 35% as singletons. The CDR3 extends over 17 amino acids. J gave up 2 bases and V 2 bases, and 8 bases lay outside the gene matches. CDR1 and CDR2 from the germline V gene are MDHEN and SYDVKM.

Sequences were obtained from blood. The chain links TRBV28 to TRBJ2-5; 10 bases match TRBD2. This receptor was identified in a woman aged 25 to 39 in good health. The CDR3 DNA sequence: TGTGCCAGCAGTTTAGGGCTACTAGCGGGACCACAAGAGACCCAGTACTTC. Translated: CASSLGLLAGPQETQYF.